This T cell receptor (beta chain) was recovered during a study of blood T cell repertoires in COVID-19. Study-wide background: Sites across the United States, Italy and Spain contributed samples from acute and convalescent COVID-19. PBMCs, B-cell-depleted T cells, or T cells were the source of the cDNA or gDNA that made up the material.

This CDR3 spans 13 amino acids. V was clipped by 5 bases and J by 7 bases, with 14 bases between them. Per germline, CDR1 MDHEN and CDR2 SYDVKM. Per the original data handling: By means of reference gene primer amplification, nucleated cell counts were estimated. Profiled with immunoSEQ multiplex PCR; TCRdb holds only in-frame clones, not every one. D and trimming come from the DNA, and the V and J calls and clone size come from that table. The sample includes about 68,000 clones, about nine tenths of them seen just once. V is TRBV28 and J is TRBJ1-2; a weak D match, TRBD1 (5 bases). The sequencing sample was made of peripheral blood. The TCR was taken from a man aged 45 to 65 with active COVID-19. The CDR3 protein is CASSPTDTGGYTF. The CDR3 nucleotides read TGTGCCAGCAGTCCTACGGACACGGGTGGCTACACCTTC.